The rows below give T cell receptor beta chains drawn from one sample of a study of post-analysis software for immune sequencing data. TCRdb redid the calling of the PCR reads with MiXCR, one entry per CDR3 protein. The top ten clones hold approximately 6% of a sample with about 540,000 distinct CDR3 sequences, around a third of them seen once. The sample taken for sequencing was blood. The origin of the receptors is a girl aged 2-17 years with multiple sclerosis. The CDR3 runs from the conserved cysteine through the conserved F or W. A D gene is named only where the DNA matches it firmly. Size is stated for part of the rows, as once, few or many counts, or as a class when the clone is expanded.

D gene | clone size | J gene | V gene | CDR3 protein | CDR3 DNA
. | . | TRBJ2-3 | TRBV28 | CASSSSAAPLDTQYF | TGTGCCAGCAGTTCCTCCGCGGCACCCTTGGATACGCAGTATTTT
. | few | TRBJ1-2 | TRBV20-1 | CSARDDRGAKGYTF | TGCAGTGCTAGAGACGATCGAGGGGCGAAAGGCTACACCTTC
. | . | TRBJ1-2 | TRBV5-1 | CASSPGAGNYGYTF | TGCGCCAGCAGCCCCGGGGCAGGCAACTATGGCTACACCTTC
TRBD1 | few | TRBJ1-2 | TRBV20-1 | CSARGTGGYYGYTF | TGCAGTGCTAGAGGGACAGGGGGCTACTATGGCTACACCTTC
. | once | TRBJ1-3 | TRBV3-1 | CASSQADRPSGNTIYF | TGTGCCAGCAGCCAAGCAGACAGACCCTCTGGAAACACCATATATTTT
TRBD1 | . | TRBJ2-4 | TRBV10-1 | CASSEEGAGIQYF | TGCGCCAGCAGTGAGGAGGGGGCGGGCATTCAGTACTTC
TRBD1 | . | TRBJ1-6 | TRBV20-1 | CSASGDRKFPNSPLHF | TGCAGTGCTAGTGGGGACAGAAAGTTCCCTAATTCACCCCTCCACTTT
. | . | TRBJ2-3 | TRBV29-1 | CSVDRGEDTQYF | TGCAGCGTTGATCGAGGCGAGGATACGCAGTATTTT
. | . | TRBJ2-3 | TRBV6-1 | CASYSGSRTDTQYF | TGTGCCAGCTACTCAGGTTCCCGCACAGATACGCAGTATTTT
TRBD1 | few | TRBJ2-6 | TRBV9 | CASSVSRDRGLGANVLTF | TGTGCCAGCAGCGTATCCCGGGACAGGGGGCTTGGGGCCAACGTCCTGACTTTC
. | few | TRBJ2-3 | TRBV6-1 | CASSEVSGSSTDTQYF | TGTGCCAGCAGTGAAGTATCGGGGTCTAGCACAGATACGCAGTATTTT
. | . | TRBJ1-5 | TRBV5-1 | CASSLGPGQPQHF | TGCGCCAGCAGCTTGGGCCCGGGGCAGCCCCAGCATTTT
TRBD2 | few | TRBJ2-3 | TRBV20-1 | CSATSGGATDTQYF | TGCAGTGCTACTAGCGGGGGGGCCACAGATACGCAGTATTTT
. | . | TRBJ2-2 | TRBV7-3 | CASSSTRTGELFF | TGTGCCAGCAGCTCGACTAGGACCGGGGAGCTGTTTTTT
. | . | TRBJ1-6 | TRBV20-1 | CSASIRPYNSPLHF | TGCAGTGCTAGCATCAGACCCTATAATTCACCCCTCCACTTT
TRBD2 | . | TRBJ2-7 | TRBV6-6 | CASSHVGLAFEQYF | TGTGCCAGCAGTCACGTTGGACTAGCCTTCGAGCAGTACTTC
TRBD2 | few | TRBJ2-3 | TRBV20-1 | CSAEELARRSTDTQYF | TGCAGTGCTGAAGAACTAGCGCGACGGTCCACAGATACGCAGTATTTT
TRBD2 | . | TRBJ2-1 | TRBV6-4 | CASSAGLAGRGEQFF | TGTGCCAGCAGTGCCGGACTAGCGGGGCGCGGTGAGCAGTTCTTC
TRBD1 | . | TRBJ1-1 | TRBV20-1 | CSASIWDRTMNTEAFF | TGCAGTGCTAGTATCTGGGACAGGACTATGAACACTGAAGCTTTCTTT
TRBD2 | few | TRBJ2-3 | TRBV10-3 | CAIRGTSGDSTDTQYF | TGTGCCATCAGGGGGACTAGCGGGGACTCCACAGATACGCAGTATTTT
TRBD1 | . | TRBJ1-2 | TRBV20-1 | CKRQGIGYTF | TGCAAGAGACAGGGAATTGGCTACACCTTC
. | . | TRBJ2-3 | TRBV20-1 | CSARARGTDTQYF | TGCAGTGCTAGAGCTAGGGGCACAGATACGCAGTATTTT
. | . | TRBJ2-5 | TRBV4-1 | CASSQDVGLGETQYF | TGCGCCAGCAGCCAAGATGTAGGGCTCGGCGAGACCCAGTACTTC
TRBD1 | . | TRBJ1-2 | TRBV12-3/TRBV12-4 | CASRTQGDPYDYTF | TGTGCCAGCAGGACACAGGGGGACCCCTATGACTACACCTTC
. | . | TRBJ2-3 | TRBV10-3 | CAISVTTLGGTDTQYF | TGTGCCATCAGTGTAACAACCCTAGGGGGGACAGATACGCAGTATTTT
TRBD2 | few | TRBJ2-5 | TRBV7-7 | CASSYQAGGGETQYF | TGTGCTAGCAGCTACCAAGCGGGGGGCGGGGAGACCCAGTACTTC
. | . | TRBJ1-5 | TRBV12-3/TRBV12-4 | CASSSRAPNQPQHF | TGTGCCAGCAGTTCCAGGGCCCCCAATCAGCCCCAGCATTTT
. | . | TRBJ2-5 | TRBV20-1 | CSTRVQETQYF | TGCAGTACTAGAGTTCAAGAGACCCAGTACTTC
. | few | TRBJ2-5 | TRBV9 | CASSRTDQETQYF | TGTGCCAGCAGCAGGACAGACCAAGAGACCCAGTACTTC
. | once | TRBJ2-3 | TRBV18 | CASSPITATTSTDTQYF | TGTGCCAGCTCACCCATCACAGCGACTACGAGCACAGATACGCAGTATTTT
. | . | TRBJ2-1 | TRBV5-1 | CASRTGEGEQFF | TGCGCCAGCAGAACAGGGGAGGGTGAGCAGTTCTTC
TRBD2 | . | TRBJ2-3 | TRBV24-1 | CATSDAGGTDTQYF | TGTGCCACCAGTGACGCGGGGGGCACAGATACGCAGTATTTT
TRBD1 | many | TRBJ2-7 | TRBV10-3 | CAISKTGTGDAYEQYF | TGTGCCATCAGTAAAACCGGGACAGGGGACGCATACGAGCAGTACTTC
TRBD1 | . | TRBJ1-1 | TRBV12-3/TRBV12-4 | CASSLAGGLMNTEAFF | TGTGCCAGCAGTTTGGCAGGGGGTTTGATGAACACTGAAGCTTTCTTT
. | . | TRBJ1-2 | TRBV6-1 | CARARDPRLNYGYTF | TGTGCCAGGGCTCGGGACCCACGCCTTAACTATGGCTACACCTTC
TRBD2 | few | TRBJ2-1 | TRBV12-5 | CASGLVGEGLVNNEQFF | TGTGCTAGTGGTTTGGTAGGTGAGGGACTAGTGAACAATGAGCAGTTCTTC
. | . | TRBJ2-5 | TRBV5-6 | CAGTKGETQYF | TGTGCCGGCACCAAGGGGGAGACCCAGTACTTC
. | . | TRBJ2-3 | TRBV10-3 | CAIRTSSGFGDTQYF | TGTGCCATCAGGACCTCATCCGGGTTCGGGGATACGCAGTATTTT
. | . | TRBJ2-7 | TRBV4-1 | CASSQLGAGDEQYF | TGCGCCAGCAGCCAACTAGGGGCAGGGGACGAGCAGTACTTC
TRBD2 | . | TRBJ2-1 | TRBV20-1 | CSAIPAGAYYNERFF | TGCAGTGCTATCCCAGCGGGGGCCTACTACAATGAGCGGTTCTTC
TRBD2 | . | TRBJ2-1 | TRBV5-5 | CASIRSGGRNEQFF | TGTGCCAGCATTCGTAGCGGGGGCCGTAATGAGCAGTTCTTC
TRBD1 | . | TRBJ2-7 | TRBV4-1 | CASSQAFETGNEQYF | TGCGCCAGCAGCCAAGCTTTCGAGACAGGGAACGAGCAGTACTTC
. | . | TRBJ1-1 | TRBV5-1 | CASSLDISFTEAFF | TGCGCCAGCAGCCTGGACATCAGCTTCACTGAAGCTTTCTTT
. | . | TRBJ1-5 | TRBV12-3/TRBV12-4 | CASSPRVYQPQHF | TGTGCCAGCAGCCCTCGGGTCTATCAGCCCCAGCATTTT
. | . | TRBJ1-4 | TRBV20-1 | CSARDPGGRKLFF | TGCAGTGCTAGAGATCCGGGTGGCAGAAAACTGTTTTTT
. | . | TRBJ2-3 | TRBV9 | CASSVGLGAADTQYF | TGTGCCAGCAGCGTAGGGTTGGGGGCGGCGGATACGCAGTATTTT
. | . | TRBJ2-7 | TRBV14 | CASTQAAYEQYF | TGTGCCAGCACCCAGGCAGCCTACGAGCAGTACTTC
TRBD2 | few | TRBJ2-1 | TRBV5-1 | CASSYGLAGGPLNEQFF | TGCGCCAGCAGCTATGGACTAGCGGGGGGGCCCCTCAATGAGCAGTTCTTC
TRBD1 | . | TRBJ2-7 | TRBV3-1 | CASSQGTGIYEQYF | TGTGCCAGCAGCCAAGGGACAGGGATCTACGAGCAGTACTTC
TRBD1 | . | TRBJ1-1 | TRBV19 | CASSIGDRTNTEAFF | TGTGCCAGTAGTATAGGGGACAGGACGAACACTGAAGCTTTCTTT
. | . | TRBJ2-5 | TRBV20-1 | CSARDQGAGETQYF | TGCAGTGCTAGGGACCAGGGTGCGGGGGAGACCCAGTACTTC
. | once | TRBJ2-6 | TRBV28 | CACSLSLGSGTNVLTF | TGTGCCTGCAGTTTATCGTTAGGTTCTGGGACCAACGTCCTGACTTTC
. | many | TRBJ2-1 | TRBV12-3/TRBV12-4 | CASLWIRGAGLLGYNEQFF | TGTGCCAGCCTCTGGATTCGGGGGGCCGGGCTCCTTGGCTACAATGAGCAGTTCTTC
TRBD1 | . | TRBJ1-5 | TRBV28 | CASISGGGDQPQHF | TGTGCCAGCATTTCAGGGGGCGGGGATCAGCCCCAGCATTTT
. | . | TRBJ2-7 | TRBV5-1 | CASSKGQPNEQYF | TGCGCCAGCAGCAAAGGACAACCCAACGAGCAGTACTTC